The rows below give T cell receptor beta chains drawn from one sample of a study of blood T cell repertoires in COVID-19. The method was immunoSEQ multiplex PCR; TCRdb's version includes in-frame clones alone and lacks a portion of them. The sample includes around 46,000 clones, around 87% of them seen just once. Input material: peripheral blood. The origin of the receptors is a woman aged 80 or over with COVID-19, enrolled during active disease. CDR3s include the opening cysteine and the closing phenylalanine or tryptophan. D genes are given only for firm matches. Clone sizes are given selectively: once, few, many, or a class where the clone is expanded.

j_gene: TRBJ2-1; abundance: -; d_gene: -; v_gene: TRBV9; CDR3aa: CASSVEAPSSYNEQFF; CDR3nt: TGTGCCAGCAGCGTAGAAGCCCCGAGCTCCTACAATGAGCAGTTCTTC
j_gene: TRBJ1-1; abundance: -; d_gene: -; v_gene: TRBV5-6; CDR3aa: CASSLAPGTEAFF; CDR3nt: TGTGCCAGCAGCTTGGCCCCGGGCACTGAAGCTTTCTTT
j_gene: TRBJ1-1; abundance: -; d_gene: TRBD1; v_gene: TRBV18; CDR3aa: CASSPPDRGNGEAFF; CDR3nt: TGTGCCAGCTCACCACCAGACAGGGGGAATGGTGAAGCTTTCTTT
j_gene: TRBJ1-1; abundance: -; d_gene: -; v_gene: TRBV5-1; CDR3aa: CASSPTRQYTEAFF; CDR3nt: TGCGCCAGCAGCCCCACCCGACAGTACACTGAAGCTTTCTTT
j_gene: TRBJ1-2; abundance: -; d_gene: -; v_gene: TRBV6-1; CDR3aa: CASSDRTPALYGYTF; CDR3nt: TGTGCCAGCAGTGACAGGACTCCAGCCCTCTATGGCTACACCTTC
j_gene: TRBJ1-6; abundance: -; d_gene: TRBD1; v_gene: TRBV27; CDR3aa: CASSLDRGDLSSYNSPLHF; CDR3nt: TGTGCCAGCAGTTTGGACAGGGGCGATCTCAGCTCCTATAATTCACCCCTCCACTTT
j_gene: TRBJ2-2; abundance: -; d_gene: -; v_gene: TRBV15; CDR3aa: CATSTDRSNTGELFF; CDR3nt: TGTGCCACCAGCACCGACAGATCGAACACCGGGGAGCTGTTTTTT
j_gene: TRBJ1-5; abundance: -; d_gene: TRBD1; v_gene: TRBV19; CDR3aa: CASSRSGQGVFQPQHF; CDR3nt: TGTGCCAGTAGTCGAAGCGGACAGGGAGTTTTTCAGCCCCAGCATTTT
j_gene: TRBJ2-1; abundance: -; d_gene: TRBD2; v_gene: TRBV18; CDR3aa: CASSPPGIAGGAGGEQFF; CDR3nt: TGTGCCAGCTCACCACCCGGAATAGCGGGGGGGGCCGGAGGTGAGCAGTTCTTC
j_gene: TRBJ1-2; abundance: -; d_gene: TRBD1; v_gene: TRBV30; CDR3aa: CAWSAGQGNYGYTF; CDR3nt: TGTGCCTGGAGTGCGGGACAGGGGAACTATGGCTACACCTTC
j_gene: TRBJ1-5; abundance: -; d_gene: TRBD1; v_gene: TRBV4-1; CDR3aa: CASSPRTGGSQPQHF; CDR3nt: TGCGCCAGCAGCCCCCGGACAGGGGGCTCTCAGCCCCAGCATTTT
j_gene: TRBJ1-2; abundance: -; d_gene: -; v_gene: TRBV5-6; CDR3aa: CASSPMRFNYGYTF; CDR3nt: TGTGCCAGCAGCCCCATGAGGTTTAACTATGGCTACACCTTC
j_gene: TRBJ2-1; abundance: few; d_gene: TRBD2; v_gene: TRBV13; CDR3aa: CASSFSLGLGTYNEQFF; CDR3nt: TGTGCCAGCAGCTTCTCCTTGGGACTAGGAACCTACAATGAGCAGTTCTTC
j_gene: TRBJ2-1; abundance: -; d_gene: -; v_gene: TRBV7-2; CDR3aa: CASKQPFGYEQFF; CDR3nt: TGTGCCAGCAAACAGCCCTTCGGCTATGAGCAGTTCTTC
j_gene: TRBJ1-2; abundance: -; d_gene: TRBD1; v_gene: TRBV7-2; CDR3aa: CASSPNRGQGYGYTF; CDR3nt: TGTGCCAGCAGCCCAAACAGGGGGCAGGGCTATGGCTACACCTTC
j_gene: TRBJ2-1; abundance: once; d_gene: -; v_gene: TRBV3-1/TRBV3-2; CDR3aa: CASSQEGRSAYNEQFF; CDR3nt: TGTGCCAGCAGCCAAGAGGGGCGGAGCGCCTACAATGAGCAGTTCTTC
j_gene: TRBJ2-6; abundance: -; d_gene: TRBD1; v_gene: TRBV15; CDR3aa: CATSRFGTATSGANVLTF; CDR3nt: TGTGCCACCAGCCGGTTTGGGACAGCAACCTCTGGGGCCAACGTCCTGACTTTC
j_gene: TRBJ2-7; abundance: -; d_gene: TRBD2; v_gene: TRBV23-1; CDR3aa: CASSQSAPAGGSYEQYF; CDR3nt: TGCGCCAGCAGTCAATCCGCCCCAGCGGGAGGGTCCTACGAGCAGTACTTC
j_gene: TRBJ2-1; abundance: once; d_gene: TRBD2; v_gene: TRBV5-6; CDR3aa: CASSYREGGPKVKEQFF; CDR3nt: TGTGCCAGCAGCTACCGCGAGGGAGGGCCTAAGGTAAAAGAGCAGTTCTTC
j_gene: TRBJ2-3; abundance: -; d_gene: -; v_gene: TRBV6-5; CDR3aa: CASSTSRTGDTQYF; CDR3nt: -
j_gene: TRBJ1-2; abundance: -; d_gene: TRBD1; v_gene: TRBV5-1; CDR3aa: CASSSSSTGDDYGYTF; CDR3nt: TGCGCCAGCAGCTCCAGTTCTACAGGGGATGACTATGGCTACACCTTC
j_gene: TRBJ2-1; abundance: -; d_gene: TRBD1; v_gene: TRBV5-1; CDR3aa: CASSPTGTDNYNEQFF; CDR3nt: TGCGCCAGCAGCCCCACTGGGACAGACAATTACAATGAGCAGTTCTTC
j_gene: TRBJ1-1; abundance: few; d_gene: TRBD1; v_gene: TRBV19; CDR3aa: CASSPRTGNTEAFF; CDR3nt: TGTGCCAGTAGTCCCCGGACAGGGAACACTGAAGCTTTCTTT
j_gene: TRBJ1-1; abundance: -; d_gene: TRBD1; v_gene: TRBV2; CDR3aa: CASSDGGTGDGNTEAFF; CDR3nt: TGTGCCAGCAGTGATGGAGGGACAGGGGATGGGAACACTGAAGCTTTCTTT
j_gene: TRBJ2-1; abundance: -; d_gene: TRBD1; v_gene: TRBV9; CDR3aa: CASSPTGAGEQFF; CDR3nt: TGTGCCAGCAGCCCAACAGGGGCAGGTGAGCAGTTCTTC
j_gene: TRBJ2-2; abundance: -; d_gene: -; v_gene: TRBV4-1; CDR3aa: CASSPGALITGELFF; CDR3nt: TGCGCCAGCAGCCCAGGCGCCCTTATCACCGGGGAGCTGTTTTTT
j_gene: TRBJ2-7; abundance: -; d_gene: TRBD1; v_gene: TRBV3-1/TRBV3-2; CDR3aa: CASSWDRDTYEQYF; CDR3nt: TGTGCCAGCAGTTGGGACAGGGACACCTACGAGCAGTACTTC
j_gene: TRBJ2-5; abundance: -; d_gene: TRBD1; v_gene: TRBV19; CDR3aa: CASRPRDRGSETQYF; CDR3nt: TGTGCCAGTAGACCCCGGGACAGGGGTTCGGAGACCCAGTACTTC
j_gene: TRBJ2-5; abundance: -; d_gene: -; v_gene: TRBV11-2; CDR3aa: CASSRGQLQETQYF; CDR3nt: TGTGCCAGCAGCCGCGGACAGCTCCAAGAGACCCAGTACTTC
j_gene: TRBJ2-2; abundance: -; d_gene: -; v_gene: TRBV5-6; CDR3aa: CASSLRVTNTGELFF; CDR3nt: TGTGCCAGCAGCTTGCGGGTTACGAACACCGGGGAGCTGTTTTTT
j_gene: TRBJ2-3; abundance: -; d_gene: TRBD1; v_gene: TRBV3-1/TRBV3-2; CDR3aa: CASSHRDRGDTQYF; CDR3nt: TGTGCCAGCAGCCACAGGGACAGGGGAGATACGCAGTATTTT
j_gene: TRBJ1-6; abundance: once; d_gene: -; v_gene: TRBV28; CDR3aa: CASRSGGTSPLHF; CDR3nt: TGTGCCAGCCGATCGGGGGGGACTTCACCCCTCCACTTT
j_gene: TRBJ1-5; abundance: few; d_gene: -; v_gene: TRBV7-9; CDR3aa: CASTGVGSNQPQHF; CDR3nt: TGTGCCAGCACCGGGGTGGGGAGTAATCAGCCCCAGCATTTT
j_gene: TRBJ2-3; abundance: -; d_gene: -; v_gene: TRBV6-4; CDR3aa: CASSPTSISTDTQYF; CDR3nt: TGTGCCAGCAGTCCAACTAGCATCAGCACAGATACGCAGTATTTT
j_gene: TRBJ2-1; abundance: -; d_gene: -; v_gene: TRBV11-1; CDR3aa: CASSFFAGIYNEQFF; CDR3nt: TGTGCCAGCAGCTTTTTCGCGGGGATTTACAATGAGCAGTTCTTC
j_gene: TRBJ1-4; abundance: -; d_gene: -; v_gene: TRBV5-1; CDR3aa: CASSLWTREKLFF; CDR3nt: TGCGCCAGCAGCTTGTGGACTCGAGAAAAACTGTTTTTT
j_gene: TRBJ1-1; abundance: -; d_gene: TRBD1; v_gene: TRBV6-5; CDR3aa: CASSLGGTAYEAFF; CDR3nt: TGTGCCAGCAGCCTAGGGGGGACAGCTTATGAAGCTTTCTTT
j_gene: TRBJ1-4; abundance: -; d_gene: TRBD1; v_gene: TRBV20-1; CDR3aa: CSASPPRQGGNEKLFF; CDR3nt: TGCAGTGCTAGTCCCCCTCGACAGGGGGGGAATGAAAAACTGTTTTTT
j_gene: TRBJ2-2; abundance: -; d_gene: TRBD1; v_gene: TRBV19; CDR3aa: CASSGGQGFDTGELFF; CDR3nt: TGTGCCAGTAGTGGAGGACAGGGGTTCGACACCGGGGAGCTGTTTTTT
j_gene: TRBJ2-7; abundance: -; d_gene: -; v_gene: TRBV7-8; CDR3aa: CASSFLQDRSYEQYF; CDR3nt: TGTGCCAGCAGCTTCTTACAGGACAGATCCTACGAGCAGTACTTC
j_gene: TRBJ2-7; abundance: -; d_gene: -; v_gene: TRBV11-2; CDR3aa: CASSLEPGQKEQYF; CDR3nt: TGTGCCAGCAGCTTAGAACCGGGACAAAAAGAGCAGTACTTC
j_gene: TRBJ2-7; abundance: -; d_gene: -; v_gene: TRBV13; CDR3aa: CASSLGGRGNSYEQYF; CDR3nt: TGTGCCAGCAGCTTAGGCGGCAGGGGTAATAGCTACGAGCAGTACTTC
j_gene: TRBJ2-6; abundance: -; d_gene: TRBD1; v_gene: TRBV6-5; CDR3aa: CASTLQGVGANVLTF; CDR3nt: TGTGCCAGCACCCTACAGGGGGTCGGGGCCAACGTCCTGACTTTC
j_gene: TRBJ1-1; abundance: -; d_gene: TRBD1; v_gene: TRBV6-5; CDR3aa: CASQSDRVTEAFF; CDR3nt: TGTGCCAGCCAAAGTGACAGGGTCACTGAAGCTTTCTTT
j_gene: TRBJ1-1; abundance: -; d_gene: TRBD1; v_gene: TRBV24-1; CDR3aa: CATSDSGQGGFAEAFF; CDR3nt: TGTGCCACCAGTGACTCCGGACAGGGGGGGTTCGCTGAAGCTTTCTTT
j_gene: TRBJ2-7; abundance: -; d_gene: TRBD1; v_gene: TRBV15; CDR3aa: CATSSTPGQGSYEQYF; CDR3nt: TGTGCCACCAGTTCGACTCCGGGACAGGGGTCTTACGAGCAGTACTTC
j_gene: TRBJ1-2; abundance: -; d_gene: -; v_gene: TRBV7-9; CDR3aa: CASSLAFRDTETNYGYTF; CDR3nt: TGTGCCAGCAGCTTAGCTTTCAGGGACACAGAGACTAACTATGGCTACACCTTC
j_gene: TRBJ1-5; abundance: -; d_gene: -; v_gene: TRBV5-1; CDR3aa: CASSLKGVGSNQPQHF; CDR3nt: TGCGCCAGCAGCTTGAAGGGGGTGGGTAGCAATCAGCCCCAGCATTTT
j_gene: TRBJ1-4; abundance: -; d_gene: TRBD1; v_gene: TRBV9; CDR3aa: CASSALGGTGNEKLFF; CDR3nt: TGTGCCAGCAGCGCACTAGGGGGGACAGGTAATGAAAAACTGTTTTTT
j_gene: TRBJ2-7; abundance: -; d_gene: -; v_gene: TRBV21-1; CDR3aa: CASSKSAFSRPEQYF; CDR3nt: TGTGCCAGCAGCAAATCGGCGTTTTCCAGGCCCGAGCAGTACTTC
j_gene: TRBJ1-1; abundance: -; d_gene: -; v_gene: TRBV4-1; CDR3aa: CASSQEEGSGTEAFF; CDR3nt: TGCGCCAGCAGCCAAGAGGAAGGGAGTGGTACTGAAGCTTTCTTT
j_gene: TRBJ2-7; abundance: -; d_gene: -; v_gene: TRBV20-1; CDR3aa: CSARQSYEQYF; CDR3nt: TGCAGTGCTAGACAGTCCTACGAGCAGTACTTC
j_gene: TRBJ1-4; abundance: -; d_gene: -; v_gene: TRBV11-2; CDR3aa: CASSWENRNNEKLFF; CDR3nt: TGTGCCAGCAGCTGGGAGAACCGTAATAATGAAAAACTGTTTTTT
j_gene: TRBJ1-4; abundance: once; d_gene: -; v_gene: TRBV5-1; CDR3aa: CASSFGHSGEKLFF; CDR3nt: TGCGCCAGCAGCTTCGGACACTCTGGTGAAAAACTGTTTTTT
j_gene: TRBJ2-3; abundance: once; d_gene: TRBD1; v_gene: TRBV2; CDR3aa: CAGNRDRVTDTQYF; CDR3nt: TGTGCCGGGAACCGGGACAGGGTCACAGATACGCAGTATTTT
j_gene: TRBJ1-6; abundance: -; d_gene: -; v_gene: TRBV4-1; CDR3aa: CATSQLFGRALSPLHF; CDR3nt: TGCGCCACGAGCCAATTATTCGGCAGGGCACTCTCACCCCTCCACTTT
j_gene: TRBJ1-5; abundance: once; d_gene: -; v_gene: TRBV23-1; CDR3aa: CASSQTGHSNQPQHF; CDR3nt: TGCGCCAGCAGCCAAACAGGCCATAGCAATCAGCCCCAGCATTTT
j_gene: TRBJ1-5; abundance: -; d_gene: -; v_gene: TRBV28; CDR3aa: CASRGSGSNQPQHF; CDR3nt: TGTGCCAGCAGAGGGTCAGGGAGCAATCAGCCCCAGCATTTT
j_gene: TRBJ2-7; abundance: -; d_gene: TRBD1; v_gene: TRBV19; CDR3aa: CASSIFSTGEAEQYF; CDR3nt: TGTGCCAGTAGTATATTCTCGACAGGGGAGGCCGAGCAGTACTTC
j_gene: TRBJ2-1; abundance: -; d_gene: -; v_gene: TRBV21-1; CDR3aa: CASSVPGLVIWSYNEQFF; CDR3nt: TGTGCCAGCAGCGTACCGGGACTAGTGATTTGGTCCTACAATGAGCAGTTCTTC